Shown below are 10 T cell receptor beta chains from a single sample sequenced in a study of shared clonotypes between healthy human individuals. Profiled with immunoSEQ multiplex PCR; TCRdb holds only in-frame clones, not every one. This sample has around 2,000,000 clones; less than 95% occur once, and the top ten carry 0.95% to 1.5%. CD45RO-negative CD8 cells positively selected for CCR7 made up the naive population, which excluded terminally differentiated effector memory CD45RA+ cells. Sequenced: naive CD8+ T cells sorted from blood. These receptors were collected from a man aged 18 to 30 in good health.

This clone is a singleton in its sample. CDR3 nucleotides: TGCGCCAGCAGCGACTATGAGCGGGAGGGCCGCGGATCCGCAGATACGCAGTATTTT. Protein sequence: CASSDYEREGRGSADTQYF. V gene TRBV10-1 combines with J gene TRBJ2-3; 10 bases are a match to TRBD2. The CDR3 runs to 19 residues. Trimming cost V 6 bases and J 4 bases; bases outside gene matches: 19. Germline lookup yields CDR1 WNHNN and CDR2 SYGVQD (reference sequence).

This sequence joins TRBV28 and TRBJ2-5, with 7 positions matching TRBD1. This CDR3 has 15 amino acids. V gave up 5 bases and J gave up 0 bases; unmatched junction bases: 6. The germline gives CDR1 MDHEN, CDR2 SYDVKM. The CDR3: CASSADRAYQETQYF. CDR3 nucleotides: TGTGCCAGCAGTGCCGACAGGGCGTACCAAGAGACCCAGTACTTC.

V gene TRBV7-9 combines with J gene TRBJ2-1; D not resolved. Between the trimmed V and J ends, which lost 1 base and 5 bases, there was a span of 15 bases. The CDR3 contains 16 residues. Per germline, CDR1 SEHNR and CDR2 FQNEAQ (reference sequence). In DNA form, the CDR3 reads TGTGCCAGCAGCTTAGTAGGGCGAGACTTAAACAATGAGCAGTTCTTC. Amino acids: CASSLVGRDLNNEQFF.

V and J are TRBV6-5 and TRBJ2-7; no clear D. Germline loops: CDR1 MNHEY, CDR2 SVGAGI. This CDR3 has 13 residues. The ends were cut back, 2 bases at V and 4 bases at J, with 9 bases in the middle. CDR3 region: CASSYIPPYEQYF. Written as DNA, the CDR3 is TGTGCCAGCAGTTACATCCCTCCATACGAGCAGTACTTC.

The chain couples TRBV2 to TRBJ1-1; TRBD1 agrees at 8 bases. V trimming: 1 base; J trimming: 7 bases; junction bases outside the gene matches: 2. The germline V gene encodes CDR1 SNHLY and CDR2 FYNNEI. CDR3 length: 13 amino acids. CDR3 sequence reads: CASSEETGVEAFF. The CDR3 DNA is TGTGCCAGCAGTGAAGAGACAGGGGTTGAAGCTTTCTTT.

CDR3 amino acids: CASSADGNSNQPQHF. CDR3 in DNA: TGTGCCAGCAGCGCGGACGGAAATAGCAATCAGCCCCAGCATTTT. V and J are TRBV2 and TRBJ1-5; no clear D. The CDR3 runs 15 residues. Germline V gene lookup returns CDR1 SNHLY and CDR2 FYNNEI. Trimming removed 6 bases from V and 0 bases from J, with 12 bases in between. Supplemented by reference TRBV2 and TRBJ1-5, the full variable domain reads EPEVTQTPSHQVTQMGQEVILRCVPISNHLYFYWYRQILGQKVEFLVSFYNNEISEKSEIFDDQFSVERPDGSNFTLKIRSTKLEDSAMYFCASSADGNSNQPQHFGDGTRLSIL.

The CDR3 is CASSPTHYNYGYTF. CDR3 DNA sequence: TGTGCCAGCAGCCCGACACATTATAACTATGGCTACACCTTC. The J gene is TRBJ1-2, the V gene TRBV7-6; no clear D gene. Per germline, CDR1 SGHVS and CDR2 FNYEAQ. The germline V and J ends were trimmed by 5 bases and 1 base, with 11 bases remaining between them. The CDR3 covers 14 residues.

The gene calls are TRBV4-3 and TRBJ1-4; D unclear. There are 15 residues in the CDR3. CDR1 LGHNA and CDR2 YSLEER come from the germline V gene. With 1 base removed from V and 8 bases from J, the gap between germline ends came to 14 bases. The CDR3 here is CASSQVWVGEEKLFF. As DNA, the CDR3 is TGCGCCAGCAGCCAAGTCTGGGTAGGAGAGGAAAAACTGTTTTTT.

The chain couples TRBV30 to TRBJ2-3; 8 positions match TRBD2. The germline CDR1 and CDR2 sequences are GTSNPN and SVGIG (reference sequence). V lost 0 bases to trimming and J lost 2 bases; unmatched junction nucleotides: 7. The CDR3 sequence is 16 residues long. The CDR3 DNA follows: TGTGCCTGGAGTGTCGGTAGCGGGGCCCCCACAGATACGCAGTATTTT. This codes for CAWSVGSGAPTDTQYF.

The chain is built from TRBV27 and TRBJ2-1; D assignment may be TRBD1 or TRBD2 (5 bases each). Trimming shortened V by 3 bases and J by 6 bases, and 18 bases separated the two germline ends. Germline CDR1 and CDR2: MNHEY and SMNVEV (reference sequence). The CDR3 spans 16 residues. CDR3 DNA: TGTGCCAGCAGTTTCTCTATGGGGGAAGCGGTCAATGAGCAGTTCTTC. Amino acids: CASSFSMGEAVNEQFF.